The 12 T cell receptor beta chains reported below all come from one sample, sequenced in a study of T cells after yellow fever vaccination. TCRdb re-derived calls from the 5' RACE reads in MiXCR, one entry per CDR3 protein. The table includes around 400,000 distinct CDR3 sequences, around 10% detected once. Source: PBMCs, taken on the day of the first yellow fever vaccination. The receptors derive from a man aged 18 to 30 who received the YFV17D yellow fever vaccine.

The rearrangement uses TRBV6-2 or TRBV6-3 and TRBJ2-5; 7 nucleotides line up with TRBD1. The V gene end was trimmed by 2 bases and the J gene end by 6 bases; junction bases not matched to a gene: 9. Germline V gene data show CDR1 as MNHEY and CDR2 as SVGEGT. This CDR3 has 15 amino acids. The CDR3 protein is CASSYLDREGQTQYF. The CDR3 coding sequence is TGTGCCAGCAGTTACCTAGACAGGGAAGGACAGACCCAGTACTTC.

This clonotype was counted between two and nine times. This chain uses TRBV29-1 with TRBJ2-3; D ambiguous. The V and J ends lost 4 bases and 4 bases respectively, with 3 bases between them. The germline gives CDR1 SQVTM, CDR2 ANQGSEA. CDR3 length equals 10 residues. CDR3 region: CSVVADTQYF. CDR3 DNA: TGCAGCGTTGTGGCAGATACGCAGTATTTT.

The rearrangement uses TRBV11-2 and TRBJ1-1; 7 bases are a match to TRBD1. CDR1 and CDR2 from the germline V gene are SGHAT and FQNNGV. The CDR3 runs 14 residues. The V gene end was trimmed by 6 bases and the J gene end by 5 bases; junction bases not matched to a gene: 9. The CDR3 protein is CASRPTGVRTEAFF. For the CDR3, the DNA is TGTGCCAGCAGACCAACAGGGGTTAGGACTGAAGCTTTCTTT. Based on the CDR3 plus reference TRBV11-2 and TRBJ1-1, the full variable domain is EAGVAQSPRYKIIEKRQSVAFWCNPISGHATLYWYQQILGQGPKLLIQFQNNGVVDDSQLPKDRFSAERLKGVDSTLKIQPAKLEDSAVYLCASRPTGVRTEAFFGQGTRLTVV.

The CDR3 sequence: CASARGQGNQPQHF. The CDR3 coding sequence is TGTGCCAGCGCACGGGGGCAGGGCAATCAGCCCCAGCATTTT. The chain uses TRBV6-2 or TRBV6-3 and TRBJ1-5; the D gene is possibly TRBD1 (6 bases). From germline, CDR1 is MNHEY and CDR2 SVGEGT. The CDR3 extends over 14 amino acids. V was cut by 8 bases and J by 2 bases, with 13 bases left in between.

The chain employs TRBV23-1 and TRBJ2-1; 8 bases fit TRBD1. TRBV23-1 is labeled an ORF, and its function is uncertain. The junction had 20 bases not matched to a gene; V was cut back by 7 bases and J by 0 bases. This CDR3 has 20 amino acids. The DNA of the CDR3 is TGCGCCAGCACTAGAAGGGGCAGGGGGCGCGAAAAAAGCTCCTACAATGAGCAGTTCTTC. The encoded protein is CASTRRGRGREKSSYNEQFF.

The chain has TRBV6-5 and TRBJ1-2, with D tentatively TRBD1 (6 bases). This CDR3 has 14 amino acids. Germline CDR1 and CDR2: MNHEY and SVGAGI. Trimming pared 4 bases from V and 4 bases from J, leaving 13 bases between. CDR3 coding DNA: TGTGCCAGCAGTTTACAGGGTCGGGGCTATGGCTACACCTTC. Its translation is CASSLQGRGYGYTF.

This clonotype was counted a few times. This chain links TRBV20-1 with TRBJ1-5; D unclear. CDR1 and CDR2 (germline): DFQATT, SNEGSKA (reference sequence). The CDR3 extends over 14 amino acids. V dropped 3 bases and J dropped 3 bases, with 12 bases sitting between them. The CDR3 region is CSASPGLNNQPQHF. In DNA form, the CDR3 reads TGCAGTGCTAGTCCCGGACTGAACAATCAGCCCCAGCATTTT.

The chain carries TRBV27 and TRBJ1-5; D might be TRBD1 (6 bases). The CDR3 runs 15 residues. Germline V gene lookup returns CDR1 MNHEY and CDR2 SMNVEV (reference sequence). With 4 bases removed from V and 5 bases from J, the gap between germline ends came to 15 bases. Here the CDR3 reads CASSWNQGSDQPQHF. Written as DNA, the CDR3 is TGTGCCAGCAGTTGGAACCAGGGGTCGGATCAGCCCCAGCATTTT.

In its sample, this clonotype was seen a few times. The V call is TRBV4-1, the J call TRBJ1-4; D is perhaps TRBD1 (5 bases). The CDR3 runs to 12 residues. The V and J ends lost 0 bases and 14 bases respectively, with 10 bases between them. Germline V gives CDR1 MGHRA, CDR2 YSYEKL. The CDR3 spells CASSQDPQGLFF. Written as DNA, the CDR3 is TGCGCCAGCAGCCAAGATCCCCAGGGCCTGTTTTTT.

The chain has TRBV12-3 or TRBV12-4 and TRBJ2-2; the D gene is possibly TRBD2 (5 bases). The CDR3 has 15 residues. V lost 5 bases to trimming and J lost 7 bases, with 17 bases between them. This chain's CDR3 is CASSPLSLAVGELFF. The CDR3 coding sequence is TGTGCCAGCAGTCCCTTAAGCCTAGCCGTCGGGGAGCTGTTTTTT.

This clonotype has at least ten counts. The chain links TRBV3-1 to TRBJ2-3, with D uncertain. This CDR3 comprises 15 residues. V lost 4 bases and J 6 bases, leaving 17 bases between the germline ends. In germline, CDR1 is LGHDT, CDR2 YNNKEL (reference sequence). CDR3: CASSPAAPIGDTQYF. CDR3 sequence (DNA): TGTGCCAGCAGCCCGGCAGCCCCGATTGGGGATACGCAGTATTTT.

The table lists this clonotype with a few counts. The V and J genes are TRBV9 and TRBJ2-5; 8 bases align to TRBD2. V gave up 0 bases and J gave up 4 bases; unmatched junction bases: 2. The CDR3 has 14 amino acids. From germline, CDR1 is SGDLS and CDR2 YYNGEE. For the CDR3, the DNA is TGTGCCAGCAGCGTAGGTGGACTAGCAGAGACCCAGTACTTC. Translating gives CASSVGGLAETQYF.